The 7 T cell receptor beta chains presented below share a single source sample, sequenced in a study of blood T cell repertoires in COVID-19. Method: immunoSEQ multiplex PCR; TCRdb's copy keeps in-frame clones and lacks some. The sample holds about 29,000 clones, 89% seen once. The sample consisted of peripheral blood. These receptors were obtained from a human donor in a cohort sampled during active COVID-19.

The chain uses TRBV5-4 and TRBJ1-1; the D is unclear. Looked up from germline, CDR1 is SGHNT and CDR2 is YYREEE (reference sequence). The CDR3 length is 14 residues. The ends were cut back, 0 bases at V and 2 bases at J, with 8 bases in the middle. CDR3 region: CASSLGRINTEAFF. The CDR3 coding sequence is TGTGCCAGCAGCTTGGGCAGAATCAACACTGAAGCTTTCTTT.

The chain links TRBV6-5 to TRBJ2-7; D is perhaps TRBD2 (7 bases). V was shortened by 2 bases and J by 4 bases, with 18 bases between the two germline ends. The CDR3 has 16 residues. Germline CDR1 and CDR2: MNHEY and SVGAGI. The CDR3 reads CASSYSPGGASYEQYF. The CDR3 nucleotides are TGTGCCAGCAGTTACAGCCCGGGGGGCGCGAGTTACGAGCAGTACTTC.

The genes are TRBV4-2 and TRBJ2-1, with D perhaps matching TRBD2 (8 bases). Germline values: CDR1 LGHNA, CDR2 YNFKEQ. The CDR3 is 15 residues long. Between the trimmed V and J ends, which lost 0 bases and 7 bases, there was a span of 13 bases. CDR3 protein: CASSQDGRGQNEQFF. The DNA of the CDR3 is TGTGCCAGCAGCCAAGACGGGAGGGGGCAGAATGAGCAGTTCTTC.

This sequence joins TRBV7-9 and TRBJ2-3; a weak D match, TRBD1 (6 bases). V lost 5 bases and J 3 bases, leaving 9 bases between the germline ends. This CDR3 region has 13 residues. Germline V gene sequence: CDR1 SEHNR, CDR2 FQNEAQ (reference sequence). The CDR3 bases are TGTGCCAGCAGCCGGACAGAGACAGATACGCAGTATTTT. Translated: CASSRTETDTQYF.

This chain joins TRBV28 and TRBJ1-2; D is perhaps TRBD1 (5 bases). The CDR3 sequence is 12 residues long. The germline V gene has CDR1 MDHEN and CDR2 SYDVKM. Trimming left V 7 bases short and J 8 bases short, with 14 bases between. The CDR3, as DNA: TGTGCCAGCACCTTGGGACTCGGAGGCTACACCTTC. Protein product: CASTLGLGGYTF.

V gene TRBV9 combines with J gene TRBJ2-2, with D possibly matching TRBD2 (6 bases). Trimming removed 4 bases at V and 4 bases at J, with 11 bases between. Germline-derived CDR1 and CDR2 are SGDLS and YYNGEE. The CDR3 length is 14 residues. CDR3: CASSPGTSTGELFF. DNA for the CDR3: TGTGCCAGCAGCCCCGGGACTTCCACCGGGGAGCTGTTTTTT. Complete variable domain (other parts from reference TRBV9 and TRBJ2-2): DSGVTQTPKHLITATGQRVTLRCSPRSGDLSVYWYQQSLDQGLQFLIQYYNGEERAKGNILERFSAQQFPDLHSELNLSSLELGDSALYFCASSPGTSTGELFFGEGSRLTVL.

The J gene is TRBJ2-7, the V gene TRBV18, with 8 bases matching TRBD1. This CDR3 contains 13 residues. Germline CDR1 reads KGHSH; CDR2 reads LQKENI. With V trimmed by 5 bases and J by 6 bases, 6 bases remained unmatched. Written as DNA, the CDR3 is TGTGCCAGCTCAAATGACAGGGGAGGCGAGCAGTACTTC. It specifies CASSNDRGGEQYF. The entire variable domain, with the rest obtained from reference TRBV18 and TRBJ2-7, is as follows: NAGVMQNPRHLVRRRGQEARLRCSPMKGHSHVYWYRQLPEEGLKFMVYLQKENIIDESGMPKERFSAEFPKEGPSILRIQQVVRGDSAAYFCASSNDRGGEQYFGPGTRLTVT.